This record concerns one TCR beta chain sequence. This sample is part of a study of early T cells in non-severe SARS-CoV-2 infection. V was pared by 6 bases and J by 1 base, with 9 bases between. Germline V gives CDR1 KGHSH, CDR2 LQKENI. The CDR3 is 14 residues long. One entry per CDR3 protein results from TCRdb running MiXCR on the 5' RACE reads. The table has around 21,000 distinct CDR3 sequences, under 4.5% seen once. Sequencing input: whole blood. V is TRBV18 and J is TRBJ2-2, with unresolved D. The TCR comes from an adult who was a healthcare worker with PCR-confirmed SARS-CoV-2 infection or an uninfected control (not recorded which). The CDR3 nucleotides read TGTGCCAGCTCGGTCTTCAGGAACACCGGGGAGCTGTTTTTT. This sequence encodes CASSVFRNTGELFF.